This TCR beta chain was recorded in a study of cytomegalovirus exposure and HLA in healthy donors. Study overall: T cells numbering about 179 million yielded 100 million to 120 million unique TCR beta sequences in an earlier analysis. Study-wide results and limits: 164 TCR beta chains were listed as cytomegalovirus-associated.

Primers: 60 Vbeta forward and 13 Jbeta reverse. Assay: immunoSEQ multiplex PCR; the TCRdb copy retains only in-frame clones and omits some. The table shows nearly 110,000 clones, with 65% to 80% occurring only once. Among the donors, all were healthy bone marrow donors. With respect to this clone: Its antigen is as yet unknown.

The V end was cut by 7 bases, the J end by 3 bases, with 16 bases between. Per germline, CDR1 SNHLY and CDR2 FYNNEI. The CDR3 contains 15 residues. This sequence originates from a male donor in good health and CMV-seropositive. Material: PBMCs. This rearrangement joins TRBV2 to TRBJ2-1; D perhaps matches TRBD1 (6 bases). The CDR3 coding sequence is TGTGCCAGCAACAATGAGGGGACATACTACAATGAGCAGTTCTTC. It encodes CASNNEGTYYNEQFF.